Given below is one T cell receptor (beta chain) in context. Germline lookup yields CDR1 SGHRS and CDR2 YFSETQ. The CDR3 consists of 14 residues. Trimming stripped 3 bases from V and 1 base from J, with 10 bases between. Produced via immunoSEQ multiplex PCR; TCRdb's table is partial and in-frame only. The profile shows approximately 36,000 clones, about 70% of them singletons. The sample is drawn from a study of PD-1 blockade in classical Hodgkin lymphoma. Each patient's relapse followed autologous stem cell transplantation, and brentuximab vedotin exposure varied. This clonotype was sampled from a human donor with classical Hodgkin lymphoma. The sequences come from peripheral blood mononuclear cells (PBMCs), collected before the second cycle of nivolumab. This chain links TRBV5-1 with TRBJ1-1, with D possibly matching TRBD1 (5 bases). CDR3 bases: TGCGCCAGCAGCTGGGGCGCAGGGAACACTGAAGCTTTCTTT. This sequence encodes CASSWGAGNTEAFF.